This is a list of T cell receptor beta chains from one sample in a study of T cells in Graves' hyperthyroidism and ophthalmopathy. Using its own MiXCR run on the multiplex PCR reads, TCRdb lists one record per CDR3 protein. Of almost 350,000 distinct CDR3 sequences in the sample, roughly 20% were seen once. Sequenced material: blood. These receptors originate from a middle-aged woman with Graves' ophthalmopathy. Both conserved end residues are part of each CDR3. D genes are given only for firm matches. Where a row states a size, it is once, few, many or the class of an expanded clone; other rows omit it.

V gene	D gene	J gene	clone size	CDR3 DNA	CDR3 protein
TRBV28	TRBD1	TRBJ2-7	many	TGTGCCAGCAGTTTTGGGGGTGGACAGGGCCTTAATTACGAGCAGCACTTC	CASSFGGGQGLNYEQHF
TRBV27	.	TRBJ1-1	once	TGTGCCTGGAACATGGGCTCGGTCACTGAAGCTTTCTTT	CAWNMGSVTEAFF
TRBV20-1	.	TRBJ1-1	many	TGCAGTGCTAGACCGAGGTGGGGTGAAGCTTTCTTT	CSARPRWGEAFF
TRBV6-1	TRBD1	TRBJ1-2	.	TGTGCCAGCAGCTCGGACAGGGCGCGTGGCTACACCTTC	CASSSDRARGYTF
TRBV5-1	.	TRBJ1-1	many	TGCGCCAGCAGCTTTTTTGACCCGAACACTGAAGCTTTCTTT	CASSFFDPNTEAFF
TRBV18	.	TRBJ2-5	many	TGTGCCAGCTCACGGGGTGGAGAGACCCAGTACTTC	CASSRGGETQYF
TRBV19	.	TRBJ1-1	few	TGTGCCAGTAGTCGGAGTACAGCCAACACTGAAGCTTTCTTT	CASSRSTANTEAFF
TRBV19	TRBD2	TRBJ2-1	many	TGTGCCAGTAAGGTTGGAGGGACTAGCGGGACCCATGAGCAGTTCTTC	CASKVGGTSGTHEQFF
TRBV28	.	TRBJ2-2	many	TGTGCCAGCAGTTGGACGGTCACCGGGGAGCTGTTTTTT	CASSWTVTGELFF
TRBV11-1	TRBD1	TRBJ1-2	many	TGTGCCAGCAGCCCTTCAAACCAGGGGGCCCGTTCTAACTATGGCTACACCTTC	CASSPSNQGARSNYGYTF
TRBV20-1	.	TRBJ2-4	many	TGCAGTGGCTCTCGTCGCAATCTAGCCAAAAACATTCAGTACTTC	CSGSRRNLAKNIQYF
TRBV27	.	TRBJ2-7	.	TGTGCCAGCAGATTACAGGGTCCCTACGAGCAGTACTTC	CASRLQGPYEQYF
TRBV6-5	TRBD1	TRBJ2-7	.	TGTGCCAGCAGTAACCATAGGGGGCCGCCCGCCTACGAGCAGTACTTC	CASSNHRGPPAYEQYF
TRBV29-1	TRBD2	TRBJ2-7	few	TGCAGCGTTTCGGCTAGCGGGAGTTACGAGCAGTACTTC	CSVSASGSYEQYF
TRBV10-3	.	TRBJ1-3	many	TGTGCCACCAAGGACAGTCTTATGGGAAACACCATATATTTT	CATKDSLMGNTIYF
TRBV15	.	TRBJ2-7	many	TGTGCCACCAGCAGATTTAAGGGGGCCTACGAGCAGTACTTC	CATSRFKGAYEQYF
TRBV20-1	TRBD2	TRBJ2-4	many	TGCAGTGCTATCAACTCCGGGACTATAAACATTCAGTACTTC	CSAINSGTINIQYF
TRBV30	.	TRBJ1-1	few	TGTGCCTGGAGTGTTTCCTTTAGCACAGGGAGAAGAACTGAAGCTTTCTTT	CAWSVSFSTGRRTEAFF
TRBV30	TRBD1	TRBJ1-1	many	TGTGCCTGGACCCTGACAGGGATGGGTGAAGCTTTCTTT	CAWTLTGMGEAFF
TRBV6-1	.	TRBJ2-5	many	TGTGCCATCCGACGAACAGAGACCCAGTACTTC	CAIRRTETQYF
TRBV5-5	TRBD1	TRBJ2-2	many	TGTGCCAGCAGCTCCTTAGGGACAGGGTACCACGGGGAGCTGTTTTTT	CASSSLGTGYHGELFF
TRBV27	.	TRBJ1-1	.	TGTGCCAGCGGATCCTTTGCTGAAGCTTTCTTT	CASGSFAEAFF
TRBV6-1	.	TRBJ2-5	many	TGTGCCAGCAGTGAACGCCCAGCGCATCAAGAGACCCAGTACTTC	CASSERPAHQETQYF
TRBV11-2	TRBD2	TRBJ2-3	many	TGTGCCAGCAGCCCCGGGACTAGAGTGGCAGATACGCAGTATTTT	CASSPGTRVADTQYF
TRBV5-5	TRBD1	TRBJ1-2	many	TGTGCCAGCAGGCCTGACAGGGCTCTCTATGGCTACACCTTC	CASRPDRALYGYTF
TRBV27	.	TRBJ1-6	many	TGTGCCAGCAGTTTATCGGGCCTCTCACCCCTCCACTTT	CASSLSGLSPLHF
TRBV20-1	TRBD2	TRBJ2-5	.	TGCAGTGCTGGGACTAGCGGGAACATGTACCAAGAGACCCAGTACTTC	CSAGTSGNMYQETQYF
TRBV6-2/TRBV6-3	TRBD1	TRBJ1-5	many	TGTGCCAGCACCGACAGGGGAGGGCAGCCCCAGCATTTT	CASTDRGGQPQHF
TRBV5-1	TRBD2	TRBJ2-7	many	TGCGCCAGCAGCCAACTAGCGGGAGCGGGGTACGAGCAGTACTTC	CASSQLAGAGYEQYF